In this sample, the clone carrying this TCR beta chain turned up many times. Its antigen is unidentified. TCR beta CDR3 regions were amplified from RNA transcripts. Researchers ran a first-round RT-PCR on the TCR CDR3 using the HTBI primer set. TCRdb fed the multiplex PCR reads into MiXCR, producing one record per CDR3 protein. The profile shows roughly 100,000 distinct CDR3 sequences, around 52% of them singletons. The sample originates from a study of T cells in Graves' hyperthyroidism and ophthalmopathy. General study findings and limits: The majority of expanded thyroid clonotypes above 0.001 also appeared in blood. Before onset, by a median of approximately 6.8 months, the model predicted ophthalmopathy.

V lost 3 bases to trimming and J lost 10 bases, with 13 bases between them. Germline V gene lookup returns CDR1 SGHRS and CDR2 YFSETQ. The CDR3 is 12 amino acids. The sequence came from a woman aged 40 to 50 with Graves' hyperthyroidism. This chain uses TRBV5-1 with TRBJ1-1; D gene ambiguous. What was sequenced was blood. CDR3 in amino acids: CASSYDLAGAFF. The CDR3 nucleotides are TGCGCCAGCAGCTACGACCTAGCGGGAGCTTTCTTT.